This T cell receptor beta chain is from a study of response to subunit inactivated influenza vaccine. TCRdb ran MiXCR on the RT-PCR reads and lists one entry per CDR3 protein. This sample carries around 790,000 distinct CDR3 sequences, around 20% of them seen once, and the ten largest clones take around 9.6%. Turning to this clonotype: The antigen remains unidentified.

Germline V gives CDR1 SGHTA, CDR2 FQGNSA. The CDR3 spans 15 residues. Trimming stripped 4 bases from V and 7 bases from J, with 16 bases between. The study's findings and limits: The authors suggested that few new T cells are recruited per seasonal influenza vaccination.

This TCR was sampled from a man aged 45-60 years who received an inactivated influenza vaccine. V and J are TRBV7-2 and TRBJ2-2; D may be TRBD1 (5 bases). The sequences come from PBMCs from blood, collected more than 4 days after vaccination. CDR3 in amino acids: CASSSLPGQGGELFF. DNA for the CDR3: TGTGCCAGCAGCTCCCTCCCAGGGCAGGGCGGGGAGCTGTTTTTT.